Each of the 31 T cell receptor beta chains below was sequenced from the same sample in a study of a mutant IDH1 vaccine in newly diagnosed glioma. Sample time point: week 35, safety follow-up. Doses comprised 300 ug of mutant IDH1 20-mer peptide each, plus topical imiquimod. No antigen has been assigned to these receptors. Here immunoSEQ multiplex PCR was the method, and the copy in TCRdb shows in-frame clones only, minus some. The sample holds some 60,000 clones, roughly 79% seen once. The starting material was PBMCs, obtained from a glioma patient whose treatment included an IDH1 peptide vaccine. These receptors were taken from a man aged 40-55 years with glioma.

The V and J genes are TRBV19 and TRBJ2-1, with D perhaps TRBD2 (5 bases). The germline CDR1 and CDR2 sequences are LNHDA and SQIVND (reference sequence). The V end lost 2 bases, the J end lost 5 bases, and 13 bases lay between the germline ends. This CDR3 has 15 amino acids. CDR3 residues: CASSIIPRGNNEQFF. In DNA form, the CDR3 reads TGTGCCAGTAGTATAATTCCCCGGGGAAACAATGAGCAGTTCTTC.

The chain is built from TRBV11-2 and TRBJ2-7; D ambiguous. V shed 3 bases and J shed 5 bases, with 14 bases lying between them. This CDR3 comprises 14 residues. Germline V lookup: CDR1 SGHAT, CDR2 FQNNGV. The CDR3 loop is CASSLWSGSNEQYF. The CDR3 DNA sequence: TGTGCCAGCAGCTTGTGGTCCGGCTCGAACGAGCAGTACTTC.

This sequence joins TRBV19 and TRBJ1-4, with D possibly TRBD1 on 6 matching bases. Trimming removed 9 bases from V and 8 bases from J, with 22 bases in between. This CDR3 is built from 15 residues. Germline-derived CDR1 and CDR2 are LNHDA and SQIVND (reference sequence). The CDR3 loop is CASTSLRGAGEKLFF. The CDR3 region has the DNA TGTGCCAGCACCTCCCTGAGGGGGGCGGGGGAAAAACTGTTTTTT.

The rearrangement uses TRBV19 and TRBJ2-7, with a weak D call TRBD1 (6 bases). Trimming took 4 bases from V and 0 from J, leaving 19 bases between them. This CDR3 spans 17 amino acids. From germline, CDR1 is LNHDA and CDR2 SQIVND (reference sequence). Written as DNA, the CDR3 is TGTGCCAGTAGTAGCGAGACAGGACCAATCTACTCCTACGAGCAGTACTTC. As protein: CASSSETGPIYSYEQYF.

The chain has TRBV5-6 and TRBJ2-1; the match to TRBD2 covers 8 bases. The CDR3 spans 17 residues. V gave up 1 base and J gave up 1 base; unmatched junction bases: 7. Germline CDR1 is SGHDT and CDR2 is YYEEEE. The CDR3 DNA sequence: TGTGCCAGCAGCTTGTCCATCGGCGGGGGGTCCTACAATGAGCAGTTCTTC. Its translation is CASSLSIGGGSYNEQFF.

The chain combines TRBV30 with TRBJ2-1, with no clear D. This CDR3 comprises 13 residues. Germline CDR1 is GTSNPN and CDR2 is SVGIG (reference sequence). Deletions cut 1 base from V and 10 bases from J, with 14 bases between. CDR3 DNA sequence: TGTGCCTGGAGTGGTTTAATTTCGAGGGAGCAGTTCTTC. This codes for CAWSGLISREQFF.

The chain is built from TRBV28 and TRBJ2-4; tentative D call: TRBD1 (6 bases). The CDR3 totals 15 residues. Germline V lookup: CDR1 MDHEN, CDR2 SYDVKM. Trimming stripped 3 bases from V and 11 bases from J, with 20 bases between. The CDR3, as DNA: TGTGCCAGCAGTTTCAACAGGGTGCCCGAAAGGGTTCAGTACTTC. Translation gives CASSFNRVPERVQYF.

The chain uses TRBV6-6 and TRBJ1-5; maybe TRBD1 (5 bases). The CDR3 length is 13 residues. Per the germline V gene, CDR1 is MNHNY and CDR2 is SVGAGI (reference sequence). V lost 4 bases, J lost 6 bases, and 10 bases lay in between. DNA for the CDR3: TGTGCCAGCAGTTCCAGGGAGGGTCAGCCCCAGCATTTT. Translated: CASSSREGQPQHF.

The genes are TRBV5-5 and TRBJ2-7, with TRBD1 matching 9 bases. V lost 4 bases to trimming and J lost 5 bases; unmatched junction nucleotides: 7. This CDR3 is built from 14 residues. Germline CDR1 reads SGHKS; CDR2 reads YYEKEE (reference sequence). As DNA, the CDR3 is TGTGCCAGCAGCGTCCGGGACAGGGACCACGAGCAGTACTTC. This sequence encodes CASSVRDRDHEQYF.

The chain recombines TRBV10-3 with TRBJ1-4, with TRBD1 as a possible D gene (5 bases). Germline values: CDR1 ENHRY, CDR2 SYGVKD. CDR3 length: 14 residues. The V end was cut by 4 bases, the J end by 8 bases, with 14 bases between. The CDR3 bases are TGTGCCATCAGTGGTGCAGGCCGGGGGGAAAAACTGTTTTTT. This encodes CAISGAGRGEKLFF.

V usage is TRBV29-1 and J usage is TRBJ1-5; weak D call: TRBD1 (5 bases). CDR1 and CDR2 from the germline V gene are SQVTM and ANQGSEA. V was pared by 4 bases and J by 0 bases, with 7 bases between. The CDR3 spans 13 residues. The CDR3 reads CSVVTGSNQPQHF. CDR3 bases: TGCAGCGTTGTTACAGGTAGCAATCAGCCCCAGCATTTT.

The CDR3 spells CASSLGGRGPYEQYF. In DNA form, the CDR3 reads TGTGCCAGCAGCTTAGGTGGCAGGGGGCCCTACGAGCAGTACTTC. The rearrangement links TRBV7-8 to TRBJ2-7, with 8 positions matching TRBD1. This CDR3 comprises 15 residues. V dropped 1 base and J dropped 2; count of bases not matched to a gene: 4. Germline V lookup: CDR1 SGHVS, CDR2 FQNEAQ. The full variable domain, with the rest looked up from reference TRBV7-8 and TRBJ2-7, is GAGVSQSPRYKVAKRGQDVALRCDPISGHVSLFWYQQALGQGPEFLTYFQNEAQLDKSGLPSDRFFAERPEGSVSTLKIQRTQQEDSAVYLCASSLGGRGPYEQYFGPGTRLTVT.

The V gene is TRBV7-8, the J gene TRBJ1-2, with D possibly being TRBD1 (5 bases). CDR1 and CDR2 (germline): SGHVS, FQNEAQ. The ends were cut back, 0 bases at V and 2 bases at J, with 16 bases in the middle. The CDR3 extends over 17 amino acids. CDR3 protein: CASSLAGPLGPNYGYTF. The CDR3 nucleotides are TGTGCCAGCAGCTTAGCGGGTCCCTTGGGACCGAACTATGGCTACACCTTC.

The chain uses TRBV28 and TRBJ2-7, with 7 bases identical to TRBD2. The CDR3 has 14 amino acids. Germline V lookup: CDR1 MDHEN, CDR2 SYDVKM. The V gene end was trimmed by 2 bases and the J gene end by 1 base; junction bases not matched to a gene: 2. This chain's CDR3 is CASSLTSESYEQYF. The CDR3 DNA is TGTGCCAGCAGTTTAACTAGCGAATCCTACGAGCAGTACTTC.

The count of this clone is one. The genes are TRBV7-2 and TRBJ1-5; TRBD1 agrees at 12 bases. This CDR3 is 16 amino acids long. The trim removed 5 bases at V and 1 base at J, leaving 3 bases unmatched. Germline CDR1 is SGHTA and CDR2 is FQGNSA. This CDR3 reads CASSRDRGPSNQPQHF. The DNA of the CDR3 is TGTGCCAGCAGCCGGGACAGGGGGCCGAGCAATCAGCCCCAGCATTTT.

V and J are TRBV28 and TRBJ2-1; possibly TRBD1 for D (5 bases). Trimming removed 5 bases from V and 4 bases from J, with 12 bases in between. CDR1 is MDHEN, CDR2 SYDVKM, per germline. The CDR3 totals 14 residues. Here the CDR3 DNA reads TGTGCCAGCAGTGGTCGACAGAAATACAATGAGCAGTTCTTC. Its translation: CASSGRQKYNEQFF.

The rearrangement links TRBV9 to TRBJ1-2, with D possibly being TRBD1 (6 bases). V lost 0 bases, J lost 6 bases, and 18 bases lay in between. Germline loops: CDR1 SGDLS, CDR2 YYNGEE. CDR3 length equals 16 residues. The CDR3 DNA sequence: TGTGCCAGCAGCGTAGCAGGGGACATGAATTACCATGGCTACACCTTC. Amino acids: CASSVAGDMNYHGYTF.

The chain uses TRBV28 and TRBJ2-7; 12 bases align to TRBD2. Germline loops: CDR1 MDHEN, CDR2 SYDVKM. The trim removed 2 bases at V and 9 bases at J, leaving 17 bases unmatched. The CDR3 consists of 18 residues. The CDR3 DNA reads TGTGCCAGCAGTTTAGCTCCGGGACTAGCGGGTATTTACGATGGGCAGTACTTC. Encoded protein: CASSLAPGLAGIYDGQYF.

This CDR3 reads CASRNRGSGELFF. DNA of the CDR3: TGTGCCAGCAGGAACAGGGGGTCCGGGGAGCTGTTTTTT. This chain connects TRBV5-6 to TRBJ2-2; 8 nucleotides match TRBD1. With 5 bases clipped from V and 6 bases from J, the junction kept 3 bases outside the gene matches. CDR1 and CDR2 from the germline V gene are SGHDT and YYEEEE. CDR3 length equals 13 residues.

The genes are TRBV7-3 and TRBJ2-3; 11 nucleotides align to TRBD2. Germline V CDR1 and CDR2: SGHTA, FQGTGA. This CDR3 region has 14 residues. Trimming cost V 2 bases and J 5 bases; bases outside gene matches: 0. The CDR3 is CASSLGLAGDTQYF. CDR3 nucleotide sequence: TGTGCCAGCAGCTTAGGACTAGCGGGAGATACGCAGTATTTT.

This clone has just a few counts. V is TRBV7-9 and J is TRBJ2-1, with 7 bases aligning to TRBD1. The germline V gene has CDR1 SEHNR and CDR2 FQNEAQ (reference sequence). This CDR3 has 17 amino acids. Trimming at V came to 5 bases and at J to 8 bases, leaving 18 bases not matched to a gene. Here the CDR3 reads CASSPSQWDSPWDEQFF. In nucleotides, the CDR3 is TGTGCCAGCAGCCCTTCCCAATGGGACAGCCCCTGGGATGAGCAGTTCTTC.

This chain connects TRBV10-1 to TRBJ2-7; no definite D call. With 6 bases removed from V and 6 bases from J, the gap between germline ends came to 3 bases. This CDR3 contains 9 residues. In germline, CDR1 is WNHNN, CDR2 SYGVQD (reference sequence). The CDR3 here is CASRGEQYF. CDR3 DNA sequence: TGCGCCAGCAGGGGCGAGCAGTACTTC.

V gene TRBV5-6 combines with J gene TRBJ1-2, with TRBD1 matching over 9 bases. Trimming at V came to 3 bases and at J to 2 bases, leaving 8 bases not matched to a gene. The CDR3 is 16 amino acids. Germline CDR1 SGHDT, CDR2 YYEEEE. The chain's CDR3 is CASSSGTGFSNYGYTF. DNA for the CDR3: TGTGCCAGCAGCTCGGGGACAGGGTTTAGCAACTATGGCTACACCTTC. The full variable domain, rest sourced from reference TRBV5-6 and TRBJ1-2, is DAGVTQSPTHLIKTRGQQVTLRCSPKSGHDTVSWYQQALGQGPQFIFQYYEEEERQRGNFPDRFSGHQFPNYSSELNVNALLLGDSALYLCASSSGTGFSNYGYTFGSGTRLTVV.

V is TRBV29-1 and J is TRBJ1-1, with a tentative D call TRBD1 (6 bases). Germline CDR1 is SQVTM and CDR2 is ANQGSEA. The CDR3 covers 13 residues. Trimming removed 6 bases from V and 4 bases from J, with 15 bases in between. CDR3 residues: CSVGRTRGTEAFF. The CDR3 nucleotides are TGCAGCGTAGGACGTACCAGGGGCACTGAAGCTTTCTTT.

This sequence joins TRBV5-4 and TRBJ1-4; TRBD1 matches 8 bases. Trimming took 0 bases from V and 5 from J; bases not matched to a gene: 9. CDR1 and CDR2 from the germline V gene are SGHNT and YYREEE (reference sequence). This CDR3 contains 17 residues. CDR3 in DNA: TGTGCCAGCAGCTTGGAACCTAACAGGGGGAAAAATGAAAAACTGTTTTTT. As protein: CASSLEPNRGKNEKLFF.

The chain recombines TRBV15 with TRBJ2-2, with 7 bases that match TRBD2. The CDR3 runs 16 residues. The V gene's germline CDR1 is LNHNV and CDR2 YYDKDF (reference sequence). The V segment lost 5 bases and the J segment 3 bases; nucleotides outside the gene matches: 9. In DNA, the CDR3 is TGTGCCACCAGCGGCCTTTGGGGGAGGGACACCGGGGAGCTGTTTTTT. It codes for CATSGLWGRDTGELFF.

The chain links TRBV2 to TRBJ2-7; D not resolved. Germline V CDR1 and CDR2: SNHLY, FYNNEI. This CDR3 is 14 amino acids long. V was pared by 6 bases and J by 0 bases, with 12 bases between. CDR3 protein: CASRVTFDSYEQYF. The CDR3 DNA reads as TGTGCCAGCAGAGTCACATTTGACTCCTACGAGCAGTACTTC.

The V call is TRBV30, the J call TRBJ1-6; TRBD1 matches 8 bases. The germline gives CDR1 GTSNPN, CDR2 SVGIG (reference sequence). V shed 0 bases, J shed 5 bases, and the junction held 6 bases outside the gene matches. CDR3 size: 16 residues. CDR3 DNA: TGTGCCTGGAGTGTACCAGGACAGGGACATAATTCACCCCTCCACTTT. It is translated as CAWSVPGQGHNSPLHF. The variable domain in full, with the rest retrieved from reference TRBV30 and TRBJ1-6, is SQTIHQWPATLVQPVGSPLSLECTVEGTSNPNLYWYRQAAGRGLQLLFYSVGIGQISSEVPQNLSASRPQDRQFILSSKKLLLSDSGFYLCAWSVPGQGHNSPLHFGNGTRLTVT.

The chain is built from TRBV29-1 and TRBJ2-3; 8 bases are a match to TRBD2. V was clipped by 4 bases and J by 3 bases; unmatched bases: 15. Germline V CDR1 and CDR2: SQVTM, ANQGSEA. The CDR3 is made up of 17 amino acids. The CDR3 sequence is CSVGRPAGPGGTDTQYF. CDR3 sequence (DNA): TGCAGCGTTGGCCGGCCGGCAGGGCCGGGGGGGACAGATACGCAGTATTTT.

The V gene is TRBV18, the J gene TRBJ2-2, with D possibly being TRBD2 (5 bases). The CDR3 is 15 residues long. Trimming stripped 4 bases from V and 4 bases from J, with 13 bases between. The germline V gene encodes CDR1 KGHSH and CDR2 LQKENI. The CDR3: CASSRGPSGTGELFF. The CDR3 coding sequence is TGTGCCAGCTCACGAGGGCCCTCGGGCACCGGGGAGCTGTTTTTT.

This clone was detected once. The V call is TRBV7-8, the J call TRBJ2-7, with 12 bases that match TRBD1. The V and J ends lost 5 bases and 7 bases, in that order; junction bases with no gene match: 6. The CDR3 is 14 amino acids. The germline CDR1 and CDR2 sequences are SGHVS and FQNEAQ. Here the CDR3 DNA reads TGTGCCAGCAGCCCGGGACAGGGGGCGAGGGAGCAGTACTTC. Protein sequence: CASSPGQGAREQYF.